This TCR beta chain was profiled in a study of blood T cell repertoires in COVID-19. Across the whole study: Samples representing acute and convalescent COVID-19 were sourced from the United States, Italy and Spain.

CDR3 size: 16 residues. Unmatched junction bases numbered 16, after V lost 7 bases and J lost 6 bases. Germline V gene data show CDR1 as LNHDA and CDR2 as SQIVND (reference sequence). The repertoire was sequenced with immunoSEQ multiplex PCR; TCRdb's copy has only in-frame clones and lacks some. The data hold 250,000 to 300,000 clones, with around 84% observed a single time. Sequencing input: PBMCs or T cells enriched from blood (not recorded which). This clonotype was obtained from a man aged 35 to 55 who had been exposed to COVID-19. The chain couples TRBV19 to TRBJ2-3, with 7 bases lining up with TRBD2. The CDR3 DNA reads as TGTGCCAGTAACGACCTAGCGGCCCCAGCTATGGATACGCAGTATTTT. It translates to CASNDLAAPAMDTQYF.